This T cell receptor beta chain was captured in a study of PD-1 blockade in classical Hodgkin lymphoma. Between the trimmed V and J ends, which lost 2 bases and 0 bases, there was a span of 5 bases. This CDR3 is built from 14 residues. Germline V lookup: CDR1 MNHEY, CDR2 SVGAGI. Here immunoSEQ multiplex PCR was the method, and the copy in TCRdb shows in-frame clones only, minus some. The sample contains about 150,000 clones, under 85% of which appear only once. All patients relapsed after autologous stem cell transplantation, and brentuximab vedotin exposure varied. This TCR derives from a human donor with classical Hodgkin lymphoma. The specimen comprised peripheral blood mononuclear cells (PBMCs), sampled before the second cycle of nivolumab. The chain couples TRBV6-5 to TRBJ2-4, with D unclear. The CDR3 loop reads CASSYPGAKNIQYF. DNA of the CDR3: TGTGCCAGCAGTTACCCGGGAGCCAAAAACATTCAGTACTTC.